A selection of T cell receptor beta chains follows, all from one sample in a study of cytotoxic CD8 clonotypes in ibrutinib-treated CLL. Repertoires were generated with immunoSEQ multiplex PCR, while TCRdb's copy carries only in-frame clones and drops some. The table lists hundreds of thousands of clones, roughly 70% of them singletons. The sample here was PBMCs, taken after 24 months of ibrutinib treatment. The receptors here all came from a human donor with chronic lymphocytic leukemia. CDR3s include the opening cysteine and the closing phenylalanine or tryptophan. D genes are given only for firm matches. Part of the rows lack a size; the others show once, few, many or a class for expanded clones.

cdr3_aa,cdr3_nt,d_call,clone_size,v_call,j_call
CASSPGQGAYGYTF,TGTGCCAGCAGTCCCGGACAGGGGGCCTATGGCTACACCTTC,TRBD1,few,TRBV28,TRBJ1-2
CASHEGTEAFF,TGTGCCAGTCACGAGGGCACTGAAGCTTTCTTT,.,few,TRBV2,TRBJ1-1
CASSEARLAEPYEQYF,TGTGCCAGCAGTGAAGCCCGTTTAGCGGAACCTTACGAGCAGTACTTC,.,.,TRBV6-1,TRBJ2-7
CASNLRGPLSYNEQFF,TGTGCCAGCAACTTAAGGGGCCCCCTCTCCTACAATGAGCAGTTCTTC,.,.,TRBV7-2,TRBJ2-1
CASSPGQGSYEQYF,TGTGCCAGCAGCCCAGGACAGGGATCCTACGAGCAGTACTTC,TRBD1,.,TRBV5-6,TRBJ2-7
CATSRDRKFNEQFF,TGTGCCACCAGCAGAGATAGGAAGTTCAATGAGCAGTTCTTC,.,few,TRBV15,TRBJ2-1
CASSADANSGNTIYF,TGTGCCAGCAGCGCGGACGCAAACTCTGGAAACACCATATATTTT,.,.,TRBV9,TRBJ1-3
CASSHPGRGDEQYF,TGTGCCAGCAGCCACCCGGGACGGGGGGACGAGCAGTACTTC,TRBD2,.,TRBV7-2,TRBJ2-7
CAWSGDLSYEQYF,TGTGCCTGGAGTGGAGACCTCTCCTACGAGCAGTACTTC,.,.,TRBV30,TRBJ2-7
CASSLGVRGPSSTNEKLFF,TGCGCCAGCAGCCTCGGGGTCCGGGGGCCGAGTAGTACTAATGAAAAACTGTTTTTT,.,.,TRBV4-3,TRBJ1-4
CASSPLGVSYEQYF,TGTGCCAGCAGCCCCCTAGGAGTGTCCTACGAGCAGTACTTC,.,.,TRBV14,TRBJ2-7
CASSPSRAPHEQYF,TGTGCCAGCAGCCCCTCCCGCGCACCCCACGAGCAGTACTTC,.,few,TRBV28,TRBJ2-7
CASSRPGQDANTQYF,TGTGCCAGCAGCCGACCGGGACAGGACGCTAATACGCAGTATTTT,TRBD1,.,TRBV27,TRBJ2-3